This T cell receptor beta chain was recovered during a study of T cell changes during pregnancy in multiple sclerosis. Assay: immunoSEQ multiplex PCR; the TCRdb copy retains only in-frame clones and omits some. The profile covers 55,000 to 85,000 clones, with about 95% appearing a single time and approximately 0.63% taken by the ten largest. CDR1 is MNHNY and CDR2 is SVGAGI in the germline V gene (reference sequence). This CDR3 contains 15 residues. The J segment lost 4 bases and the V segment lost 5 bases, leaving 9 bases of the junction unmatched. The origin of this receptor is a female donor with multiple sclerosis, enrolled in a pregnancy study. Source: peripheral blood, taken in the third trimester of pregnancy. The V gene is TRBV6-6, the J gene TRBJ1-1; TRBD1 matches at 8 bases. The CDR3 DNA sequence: TGTGCCAGCAGTAGTGAGGTCAGGGGGCCCACTGAAGCTTTCTTT. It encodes CASSSEVRGPTEAFF.